The clone carrying this T cell receptor beta chain was observed a handful of times. Its antigen is unidentified. These data are taken from a study of identical twins. J lost 7 bases, V lost 1 base, and 12 bases had no gene match. This CDR3 has 17 residues. Germline CDR1 reads SGHDT; CDR2 reads YYEEEE. Unique molecular identifiers were present on the cDNA, which also gained a universal primer site by template switching. Each CDR3 protein is one row after TCRdb ran MiXCR on the 5' RACE reads. This table holds 450,000 or so distinct CDR3 sequences, 13% to 15% found once. Study-wide results and caveats: Fewer insertions marked abundant cord blood beta clonotypes; young adult naive trended weakly, memory not at all. Models came in too low on out-of-frame TCR alpha sharing in monozygotic twins.

Healthy Caucasian individuals made up all the donors. This same sample was also part of a study on yellow fever vaccine responses in identical twins.

Sequenced: CD4+ T cells sorted from blood. This TCR derives from a woman under 30 in good health. The rearrangement uses TRBV5-6 and TRBJ2-1; 9 nucleotides align to TRBD2. CDR3 protein: CASSLTASGTPWNEQFF. CDR3 nucleotides: TGTGCCAGCAGCTTGACGGCTAGCGGGACCCCTTGGAATGAGCAGTTCTTC.